This TCR beta chain was captured by sequencing in a study of monozygotic twins with inflammatory bowel disease. After re-calling the 5' RACE reads, TCRdb lists one entry per CDR3 protein, DNA absent. The repertoire shows a few hundred thousand distinct CDR3 sequences; the top ten hold just over 2.5%. The sample was blood. This receptor was taken from a human donor with ulcerative colitis or Crohn's disease, or a healthy co-twin of an affected twin (not recorded which).

CDR3: CSVSTGAYEQYF. The rearrangement joins TRBV20-1 to TRBJ2-7; TCRdb returns TRBD1, unconfirmable since there is no DNA. The CDR3 runs to 12 residues. Germline loops: CDR1 DFQATT, CDR2 SNEGSKA (reference sequence).